This record covers a single T cell receptor (beta chain). The data belong to a study of T-cell memory formation after mild COVID-19. V lost 5 bases and J lost 7; bases outside the gene matches: 3. The CDR3 has 13 residues. Germline CDR1 reads SQVTM; CDR2 reads ANQGSEA. TCRdb ran MiXCR on the 5' RACE reads and lists one entry per CDR3 protein. Found here are some 54,000 distinct CDR3 sequences, 9% to 9.5% of them singletons; the top ten hold 0.9% to 1.5%. The sequence derives from a man younger than 30 who had mild COVID-19 (a few samples of this study predate the infection). Cell type and time point are not known. Sequencing was done on a sample of PBMCs or a T cell subset sorted from them (not recorded which). This sequence joins TRBV29-1 and TRBJ1-6; 9 bases are shared with TRBD1. The CDR3 sequence: CSVRTGANSPLHF. In DNA form, the CDR3 reads TGCAGCGTTAGGACAGGGGCAAATTCACCCCTCCACTTT.